This TCR beta chain was identified in a study of blood T cell repertoires in COVID-19 (dated by TCRdb to 2020 to 2021). Study-wide context: Samples covering the acute and convalescent phases of COVID-19 were provided by collaborators in the United States, Italy and Spain. The material from the prospective study consisted of cDNA or gDNA derived from T cells, B-cell-depleted T cells, or PBMCs. Subjects who had been exposed to COVID-19, were actively infected with it, or had recovered from it provided the deeply sampled blood TCRbeta repertoires that made up the dataset. The repertoires were released in a freely available public database meant as a resource for research on the immune response to SARS-CoV-2. Samples came from the ongoing ImmuneRACE study (first 160 participants) plus 1,254 subjects from 6 global collaborators. A de-identified subject ID, COVID-19 status, age in years and sex were almost always included in the sample metadata. HLA class I and class II types, where available, came from metadata supplied by the sample provider rather than from assay-based typing. Results and caveats for the whole study, not just this receptor: The quantity of clinical and demographic metadata differed by source and by participant and was supplied without curation.

The CDR3 spans 18 residues, from the cysteine through the phenylalanine. Only the CDR3 region is kept as DNA, spanning 54 bases read in frame from base 1. CDR1 is given as SGHVS and CDR2 as FQNEAQ, both from the germline V gene. Germline trimming amounts to 1 base on V and 0 bases on J, with 6 as the count of junction bases outside the gene matches. TCRbeta CDR3 regions were amplified from genomic DNA by means of the immunoSEQ Assay, a bias-controlled multiplex PCR. Under the source paper's analysis protocol: The number of nucleated cells in each sample was estimated from the amplification of reference gene primers within the assay. Sequence reads were collapsed and filtered to measure the absolute abundance of every unique TCRbeta CDR3 rearrangement. For each sample, productive Simpson clonality was calculated by taking the square root of Simpson's diversity index across productive rearrangements. This is the immuneACCESS table as TCRdb keeps it, with only in-frame sequences that have V and J called. A part of the clones is gone; compared with another copy, unresolved V genes explain less than half, and the rest is unexplained. Clonal size and the V and J genes are those of that table, whereas D and trimming came from the DNA. This sample is represented by 200,000 to 300,000 clones; around 88% of them were singletons. Of the sample, about 12% is held by the ten largest clones.

Whole blood was collected in K2EDTA tubes by collaborating institutions according to the institutions' own protocols. Collaborator samples were shipped for TCRbeta analysis as frozen whole blood, isolated PBMCs, or DNA extracted from either sample type. In regard to this clone: Its specific antigen is unknown. There are no base qualities to consult, and no much larger clone falls within one base.

Rearrangement joined TRBV7-8 to TRBJ2-1, with TRBD2 matching 10 junction bases. Material for sequencing was peripheral blood. The sequence was collected from an elderly man with acute or convalescent COVID-19. This receptor carries the CDR3 CASSLVGLASSSYNEQFF. The nucleotides read TGTGCCAGCAGCTTAGTGGGACTAGCGTCAAGCTCCTACAATGAGCAGTTCTTC.